Included here is one TCR beta chain sequence, with context. This table comes from immunoSEQ multiplex PCR, and its TCRdb copy is limited to in-frame clones, with some not included. The table has a few hundred thousand clones, around 87% seen once; the top ten hold roughly 1.7%. This record comes from a study of blood T cell repertoires in COVID-19. Study-wide context: Sample material is recorded as cDNA or gDNA derived from T cells, B-cell-depleted T cells, or PBMCs.

Germline assignment: CDR1 MNHNS and CDR2 SASEGT. The trim removed 2 bases at V and 3 bases at J, leaving 5 bases unmatched. CDR3 length: 15 amino acids. Sequencing was carried out using PBMCs or T cells enriched from blood (not recorded which). The source is a woman aged 45-65 years who had recovered from COVID-19. The chain couples TRBV6-1 to TRBJ2-7, with 9 bases that match TRBD2. CDR3 bases: TGTGCCAGCAGTGAACTTAGCGGGGGAAACTACGAGCAGTACTTC. Its translation: CASSELSGGNYEQYF.